The clone carrying this T cell receptor beta chain appeared a few times. The antigen is not known. This entry comes from a study of healthy donors' naive CD4 and CD8 T cells. Study observations and caveats: Negatively charged CDR3s marked CD8+ lineage; positively charged CDR3s marked CD4+ lineage.

Starting from about 0.45 ug of total RNA, TCR libraries were made with linear amplification. TCRdb processed the reads anew with MiXCR; each CDR3 protein has one entry. The sample carries approximately 200,000 distinct CDR3 sequences, about 76% recorded once. This CDR3 contains 15 residues. The germline V gene has CDR1 SQVTM and CDR2 ANQGSEA. V lost 5 bases to trimming and J lost 8 bases; unmatched junction nucleotides: 13. The genes are TRBV29-1 and TRBJ2-1, with 9 bases aligning to TRBD1. Material: naive CD4+ and CD8+ T cells sorted from blood, pooled from several donors. The sequence was obtained from a pool of human donors in good health; the sample pools cells from several healthy donors. The CDR3 region is CSVSLGGQGIDEQFF. The CDR3 DNA reads TGCAGCGTTTCTTTAGGTGGACAGGGGATCGATGAGCAGTTCTTC.